The clone carrying this TCR beta chain occurred a few times. Antigen specificity is unknown. V gave up 3 bases and J gave up 4 bases, with 15 bases separating them. The CDR3 extends over 15 amino acids. Per the germline V gene, CDR1 is MGHDK and CDR2 is SYGVNS. TCR beta CDR3 sequences were amplified from RNA transcripts. The TCR CDR3 first-round RT-PCR relied on the HTBI primer set. MiXCR, run by TCRdb on the multiplex PCR reads, gives a single entry per CDR3 protein. There are approximately 400,000 distinct CDR3 sequences in the sample; roughly 14% occur only once, and around 20% lies in the top ten. This sample stems from a study of T cells in Graves' hyperthyroidism and ophthalmopathy. Uncontrolled infections, other autoimmune diseases, pregnancy or lactation led to exclusion of patients. Diagnoses were made from clinical symptoms, serum measures (thyroxine and TRAb), thyroid ultrasound and orbital computed tomography. A sample of blood taken at first hyperthyroidism diagnosis preceded any ophthalmopathy symptoms.

General study findings and limits: The blood repertoire included most of the expanded thyroid clonotypes above 0.001.

The source material was blood. This chain joins TRBV25-1 and TRBJ2-5; D is unresolved. The sequence was obtained from a man in his thirties or forties with Graves' hyperthyroidism that later progressed to Graves' ophthalmopathy. The CDR3 is CASSEILAGGETQYF. The DNA of the CDR3 is TGTGCCAGCAGTGAGATTCTGGCAGGCGGAGAGACCCAGTACTTC.